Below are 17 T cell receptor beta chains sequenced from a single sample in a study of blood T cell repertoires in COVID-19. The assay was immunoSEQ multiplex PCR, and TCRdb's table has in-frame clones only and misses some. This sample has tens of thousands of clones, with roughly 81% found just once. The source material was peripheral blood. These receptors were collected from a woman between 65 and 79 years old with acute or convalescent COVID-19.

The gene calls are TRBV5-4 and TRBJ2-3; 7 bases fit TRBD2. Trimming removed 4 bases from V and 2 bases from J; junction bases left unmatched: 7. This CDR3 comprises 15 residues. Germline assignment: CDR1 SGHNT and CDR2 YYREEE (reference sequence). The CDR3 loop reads CASSPLAGDTDTQYF. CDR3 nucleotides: TGTGCCAGCAGCCCGTTGGCGGGAGACACAGATACGCAGTATTTT.

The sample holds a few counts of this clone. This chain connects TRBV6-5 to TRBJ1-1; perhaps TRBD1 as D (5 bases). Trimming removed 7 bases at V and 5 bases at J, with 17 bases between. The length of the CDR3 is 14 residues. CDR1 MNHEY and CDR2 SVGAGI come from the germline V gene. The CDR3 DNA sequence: TGTGCCAGCAACCAAGCATGGGGGGGGACTGAAGCTTTCTTT. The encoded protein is CASNQAWGGTEAFF.

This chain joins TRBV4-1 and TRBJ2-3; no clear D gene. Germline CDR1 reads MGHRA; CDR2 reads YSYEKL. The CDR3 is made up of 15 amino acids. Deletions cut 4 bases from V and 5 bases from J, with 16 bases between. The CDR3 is CASSPRGVTLDTQYF. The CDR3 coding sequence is TGCGCCAGCAGCCCGAGAGGCGTCACTTTAGATACGCAGTATTTT.

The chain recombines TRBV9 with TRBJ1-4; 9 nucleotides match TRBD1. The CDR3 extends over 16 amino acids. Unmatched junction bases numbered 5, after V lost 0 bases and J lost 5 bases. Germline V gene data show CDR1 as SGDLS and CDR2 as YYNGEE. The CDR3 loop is CASSVAGGTGNEKLFF. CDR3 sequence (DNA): TGTGCCAGCAGCGTAGCTGGGGGGACAGGGAATGAAAAACTGTTTTTT.

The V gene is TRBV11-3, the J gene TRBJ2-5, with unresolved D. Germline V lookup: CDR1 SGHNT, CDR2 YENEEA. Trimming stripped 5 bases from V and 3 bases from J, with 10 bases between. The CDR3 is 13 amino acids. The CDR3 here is CASSGWQEETQYF. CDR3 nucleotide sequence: TGTGCCAGCAGCGGATGGCAGGAAGAGACCCAGTACTTC.

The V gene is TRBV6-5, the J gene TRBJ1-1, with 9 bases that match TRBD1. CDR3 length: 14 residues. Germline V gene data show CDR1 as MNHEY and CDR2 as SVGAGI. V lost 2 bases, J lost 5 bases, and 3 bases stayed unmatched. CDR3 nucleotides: TGTGCCAGCAGTTACGGGACAGGGCGGACTGAAGCTTTCTTT. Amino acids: CASSYGTGRTEAFF.

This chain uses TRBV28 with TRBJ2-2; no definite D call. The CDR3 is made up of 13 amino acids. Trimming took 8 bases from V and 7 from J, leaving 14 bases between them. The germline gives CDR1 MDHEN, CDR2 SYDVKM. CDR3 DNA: TGTGCCAGCTGGTCGAGGCTGGGCGGGGAGCTGTTTTTT. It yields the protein CASWSRLGGELFF.

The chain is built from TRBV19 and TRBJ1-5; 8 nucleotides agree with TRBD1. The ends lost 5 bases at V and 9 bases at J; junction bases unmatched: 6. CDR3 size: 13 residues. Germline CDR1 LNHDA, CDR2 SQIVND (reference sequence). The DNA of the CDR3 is TGTGCCAGTAGTTTCGACAGGGGCCTGCCCCAGCATTTT. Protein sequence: CASSFDRGLPQHF.

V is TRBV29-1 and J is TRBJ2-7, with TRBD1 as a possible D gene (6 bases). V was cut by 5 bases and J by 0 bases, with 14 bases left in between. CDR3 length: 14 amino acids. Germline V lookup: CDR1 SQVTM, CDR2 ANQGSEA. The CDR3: CSVQGHGDSYEQYF. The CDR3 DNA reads TGCAGCGTTCAGGGGCATGGGGACTCCTACGAGCAGTACTTC.

CDR3 loop: CASSALTGIVYQETQYF. CDR3 DNA sequence: TGTGCCAGCAGCGCCTTAACAGGGATAGTCTACCAAGAGACCCAGTACTTC. The chain uses TRBV7-9 and TRBJ2-5, with D possibly matching TRBD1 (6 bases). With 5 bases removed from V and 0 bases from J, the gap between germline ends came to 19 bases. CDR3 length: 17 amino acids. Looked up from germline, CDR1 is SEHNR and CDR2 is FQNEAQ (reference sequence).

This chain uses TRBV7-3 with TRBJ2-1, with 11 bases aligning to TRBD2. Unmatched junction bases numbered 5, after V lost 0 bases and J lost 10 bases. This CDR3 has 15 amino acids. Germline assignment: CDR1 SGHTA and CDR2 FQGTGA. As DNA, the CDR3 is TGTGCCAGCAGCTTAACGCCACTAGCGGGAGTAGAGCAGTTCTTC. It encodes CASSLTPLAGVEQFF.

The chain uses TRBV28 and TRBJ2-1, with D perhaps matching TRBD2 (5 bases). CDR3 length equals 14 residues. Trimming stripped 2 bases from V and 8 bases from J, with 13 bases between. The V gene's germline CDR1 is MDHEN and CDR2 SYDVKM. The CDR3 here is CASSLSGLFDEQFF. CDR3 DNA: TGTGCCAGCAGTTTAAGCGGACTTTTCGATGAGCAGTTCTTC. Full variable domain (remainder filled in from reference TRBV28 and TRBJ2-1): DVKVTQSSRYLVKRTGEKVFLECVQDMDHENMFWYRQDPGLGLRLIYFSYDVKMKEKGDIPEGYSVSREKKERFSLILESASTNQTSMYLCASSLSGLFDEQFFGPGTRLTVL.

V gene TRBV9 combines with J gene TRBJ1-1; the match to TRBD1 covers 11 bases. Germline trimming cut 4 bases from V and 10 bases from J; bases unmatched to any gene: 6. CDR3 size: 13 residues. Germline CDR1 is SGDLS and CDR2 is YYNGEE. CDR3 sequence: CASSRDRGARAFF. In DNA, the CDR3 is TGTGCCAGCAGCCGGGACAGGGGGGCGCGAGCTTTCTTT.

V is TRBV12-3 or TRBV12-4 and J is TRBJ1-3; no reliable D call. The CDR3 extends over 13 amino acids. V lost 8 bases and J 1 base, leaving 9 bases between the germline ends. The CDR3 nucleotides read TGTGCCAGCCCCGGGGAGTCTGGAAACACCATATATTTT. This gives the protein CASPGESGNTIYF.

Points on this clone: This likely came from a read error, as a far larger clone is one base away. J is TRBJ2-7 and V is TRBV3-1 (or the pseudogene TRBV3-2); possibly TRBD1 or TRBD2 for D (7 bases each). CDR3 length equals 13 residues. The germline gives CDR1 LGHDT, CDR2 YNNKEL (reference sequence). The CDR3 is CACSQGGPWEQYF. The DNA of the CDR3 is TGTGCCTGCAGCCAGGGGGGGCCCTGGGAGCAGTACTTC.

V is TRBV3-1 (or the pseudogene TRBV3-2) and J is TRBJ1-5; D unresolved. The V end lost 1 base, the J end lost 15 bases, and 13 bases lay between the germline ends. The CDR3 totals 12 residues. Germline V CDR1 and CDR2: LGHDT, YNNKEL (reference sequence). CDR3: CASSQVGGVRHF. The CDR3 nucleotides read TGTGCCAGCAGCCAAGTCGGCGGGGTTAGGCATTTT.

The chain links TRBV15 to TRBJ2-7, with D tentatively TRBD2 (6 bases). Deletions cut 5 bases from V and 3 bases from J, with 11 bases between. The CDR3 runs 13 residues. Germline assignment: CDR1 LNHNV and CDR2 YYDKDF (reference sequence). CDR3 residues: CATSGPGLYEQYF. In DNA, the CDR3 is TGTGCCACCAGCGGACCGGGACTCTACGAGCAGTACTTC.